The 29 T cell receptor beta chains below all came from one sample that was sequenced in a study of early T cells in non-severe SARS-CoV-2 infection. TCRdb recomputed calls from the 5' RACE reads with MiXCR, one row per CDR3 protein. The sample contains tens of thousands of distinct CDR3 sequences, 10% to 15% of which appear only once. Sequenced: whole blood. The receptors were sampled from an adult who was a healthcare worker with PCR-confirmed SARS-CoV-2 infection or an uninfected control (not recorded which).

This clonotype ranks as medium-sized. The J gene is TRBJ2-3, the V gene TRBV7-8; the match to TRBD2 covers 16 bases. V shed 0 bases and J 5 bases; nucleotides not matched to a gene: 2. The germline CDR1 and CDR2 sequences are SGHVS and FQNEAQ. The length of the CDR3 is 17 residues. The CDR3 DNA sequence: TGTGCCAGCAGCTTAGCGGGACTAGCGGGAGGGAGAGATACGCAGTATTTT. Amino acid sequence: CASSLAGLAGGRDTQYF.

The chain carries TRBV6-5 and TRBJ2-2; the D is unclear. The germline V and J ends were trimmed by 6 bases and 6 bases, with 14 bases remaining between them. Germline V CDR1 and CDR2: MNHEY, SVGAGI. The CDR3 is 14 amino acids. The CDR3 is CASRKGPLAGELFF. The CDR3 nucleotides are TGTGCCAGCAGGAAGGGTCCTTTGGCCGGGGAGCTGTTTTTT.

This clonotype was picked up a small number of times. The rearrangement uses TRBV4-2 and TRBJ1-4, with D possibly being TRBD1 (5 bases). V was pared by 4 bases and J by 5 bases, with 11 bases between. The CDR3 runs to 14 residues. Germline CDR1 and CDR2: LGHNA and YNFKEQ. The DNA for the CDR3 is TGTGCCAGCAGCCTAGACAGAGGAAATGAAAAACTGTTTTTT. It is translated as CASSLDRGNEKLFF.

This chain joins TRBV4-1 and TRBJ2-1, with D possibly called TRBD1 or TRBD2 (6 bases each). CDR1 and CDR2 from the germline V gene are MGHRA and YSYEKL. V was cut by 3 bases and J by 4 bases, with 13 bases left in between. The CDR3 has 15 amino acids. CDR3 in amino acids: CASSQRGEDYNEQFF. The CDR3 coding sequence is TGCGCCAGCAGCCAGAGGGGGGAAGATTACAATGAGCAGTTCTTC.

V and J are TRBV7-8 and TRBJ1-1, with a possible D match to TRBD1 (5 bases). Trimming stripped 1 base from V and 4 bases from J, with 16 bases between. The germline V gene encodes CDR1 SGHVS and CDR2 FQNEAQ. The CDR3 has 16 amino acids. The CDR3 region has the DNA TGTGCCAGCAGCTTAGTTGGACGGGGCACTGGCACTGAAGCTTTCTTT. Protein sequence: CASSLVGRGTGTEAFF.

This clonotype has a single count. The V and J genes are TRBV9 and TRBJ2-3; D is ambiguous. Trimming stripped 2 bases from V and 5 bases from J, with 18 bases between. In germline, CDR1 is SGDLS, CDR2 YYNGEE. The CDR3 sequence is 16 residues long. In nucleotides, the CDR3 is TGTGCCAGCAGCGTGACGACCACGGTACCGAAAGATACGCAGTATTTT. Its translation is CASSVTTTVPKDTQYF.

The V and J genes are TRBV19 and TRBJ2-1; TRBD2 is a possible D gene (6 bases). Between the trimmed V and J ends, which lost 5 bases and 3 bases, there was a span of 17 bases. This CDR3 region has 16 residues. Germline values: CDR1 LNHDA, CDR2 SQIVND (reference sequence). CDR3 nucleotides: TGTGCCAGTAGTCCCTGGGGGGTCGCTGACTACAATGAGCAGTTCTTC. This encodes CASSPWGVADYNEQFF. The full variable domain, in which reference TRBV19 and TRBJ2-1 provide the parts outside the CDR3, is DGGITQSPKYLFRKEGQNVTLSCEQNLNHDAMYWYRQDPGQGLRLIYYSQIVNDFQKGDIAEGYSVSREKKESFPLTVTSAQKNPTAFYLCASSPWGVADYNEQFFGPGTRLTVL.

The chain has TRBV3-1 and TRBJ2-5, with a tentative D call TRBD2 (6 bases). The germline gives CDR1 LGHDT, CDR2 YNNKEL (reference sequence). The CDR3 loop spans 15 amino acids. The ends were cut back, 1 base at V and 1 base at J, with 10 bases in the middle. The CDR3 reads CASSQVAAGQETQYF. CDR3 nucleotides: TGTGCCAGCAGCCAAGTGGCAGCGGGCCAAGAGACCCAGTACTTC.

This clonotype was observed at least ten times. The rearrangement joins TRBV7-9 to TRBJ1-2, with D unresolved. This CDR3 comprises 11 residues. CDR1 and CDR2 from the germline V gene are SEHNR and FQNEAQ (reference sequence). Trimming shortened V by 5 bases and J by 8 bases, and 9 bases separated the two germline ends. This chain's CDR3 is CASSLQGGYTF. The DNA of the CDR3 is TGTGCCAGCAGCCTCCAAGGAGGCTACACCTTC.

This clonotype was observed many times. The rearrangement uses TRBV28 and TRBJ2-5, with 8 bases lining up with TRBD2. CDR1 is MDHEN, CDR2 SYDVKM, per germline. This CDR3 is 14 amino acids long. V shed 5 bases and J 7 bases; nucleotides not matched to a gene: 9. Here the CDR3 reads CASSHQRGRATQYF. The CDR3 DNA follows: TGTGCCAGCAGTCATCAGCGGGGGAGGGCGACCCAGTACTTC.

This clonotype was detected many times. DNA for the CDR3: TGTGCCAGCAGTAGAATGGTAGGGGGTGGAGAGACCCAGTACTTC. Translation gives CASSRMVGGGETQYF. V and J are TRBV6-1 and TRBJ2-5, with D possibly matching TRBD1 (6 bases). From germline, CDR1 is MNHNS and CDR2 SASEGT. The ends were cut back, 5 bases at V and 4 bases at J, with 17 bases in the middle. CDR3 length: 15 residues.

Ten or more counts support this clonotype. The CDR3 reads CASSGGTLQETQYF. DNA of the CDR3: TGTGCCAGCAGCGGAGGGACACTCCAAGAGACCCAGTACTTC. The chain couples TRBV9 to TRBJ2-5, with D maybe TRBD1 (6 bases). This CDR3 spans 14 amino acids. Deletions cut 3 bases from V and 1 base from J, with 10 bases between. Germline CDR1 is SGDLS and CDR2 is YYNGEE. Full variable domain (remainder filled in from reference TRBV9 and TRBJ2-5): DSGVTQTPKHLITATGQRVTLRCSPRSGDLSVYWYQQSLDQGLQFLIQYYNGEERAKGNILERFSAQQFPDLHSELNLSSLELGDSALYFCASSGGTLQETQYFGPGTRLLVL.

The V call is TRBV29-1, the J call TRBJ2-1; D remains ambiguous. Per germline, CDR1 SQVTM and CDR2 ANQGSEA. V gave up 0 bases and J gave up 10 bases, with 7 bases separating them. The CDR3 contains 11 residues. In DNA form, the CDR3 reads TGCAGCGTTGAAGACCCTCTAGAGCAGTTCTTC. As protein: CSVEDPLEQFF.

This clonotype has ten or more counts. The chain is built from TRBV5-5 and TRBJ1-1; the D gene is possibly TRBD1 (6 bases). Germline assignment: CDR1 SGHKS and CDR2 YYEKEE (reference sequence). CDR3 size: 14 residues. V lost 0 bases to trimming and J lost 2 bases, with 8 bases between them. CDR3 in amino acids: CASSLAGGNTEAFF. DNA for the CDR3: TGTGCCAGCAGCTTGGCCGGGGGCAACACTGAAGCTTTCTTT.

V gene TRBV6-2 or TRBV6-3 combines with J gene TRBJ2-3, with 8 bases that match TRBD2. Germline CDR1 is MNHEY and CDR2 is SVGEGT. Trimming removed 4 bases from V and 4 bases from J; junction bases left unmatched: 4. The CDR3 has 14 residues. In DNA, the CDR3 is TGTGCCAGCAGTTCGGGACTAGTACCAGATACGCAGTATTTT. It encodes CASSSGLVPDTQYF.

In its sample, this clonotype was seen many times. The V call is TRBV6-4, the J call TRBJ2-6; 9 nucleotides line up with TRBD1. Germline trimming cut 5 bases from V and 4 bases from J; bases unmatched to any gene: 6. The CDR3 length is 16 residues. CDR1 is MRHNA, CDR2 SNTAGT, per germline. This CDR3 reads CASSPGTGTGANVLTF. The DNA of the CDR3 is TGTGCCAGCAGTCCCGGGACAGGGACCGGGGCCAACGTCCTGACTTTC.

This clonotype was detected ten times or more. J is TRBJ2-1 and V is TRBV7-6; a weak D match, TRBD2 (6 bases). The CDR3 spans 15 residues. Per germline, CDR1 SGHVS and CDR2 FNYEAQ. V dropped 1 base and J dropped 1 base, with 8 bases sitting between them. CDR3 in DNA: TGTGCCAGCAGCTTAGGACTAGGGTCCTACAATGAGCAGTTCTTC. The encoded protein is CASSLGLGSYNEQFF.

This clonotype has a count of ten or more. The chain is built from TRBV3-1 and TRBJ2-7; maybe TRBD1 (6 bases). Trimming cost V 8 bases and J 3 bases, with 14 bases left between them. The CDR3 extends over 13 amino acids. Germline-derived CDR1 and CDR2 are LGHDT and YNNKEL (reference sequence). This CDR3 is CASAGAGVYEQYF. The CDR3 DNA reads as TGTGCCAGCGCTGGGGCAGGGGTCTACGAGCAGTACTTC.

The rearrangement joins TRBV20-1 to TRBJ2-2; D might be TRBD2 (6 bases). This CDR3 is built from 16 residues. In germline, CDR1 is DFQATT, CDR2 SNEGSKA (reference sequence). Trimming removed 4 bases from V and 0 bases from J, with 15 bases in between. CDR3 DNA sequence: TGCAGTGCTACCTCAGCGGGCCGTTCGAACACCGGGGAGCTGTTTTTT. Translating gives CSATSAGRSNTGELFF.

The V call is TRBV5-1, the J call TRBJ2-7; 7 bases are a match to TRBD2. CDR3 length: 13 amino acids. J gave up 6 bases and V 0 bases, and 3 bases lay outside the gene matches. Looked up from germline, CDR1 is SGHRS and CDR2 is YFSETQ. CDR3 sequence (DNA): TGCGCCAGCAGCTTGGGGACTAGAGGCGAGCAGTACTTC. This gives the protein CASSLGTRGEQYF.

This clonotype came up a few times. J is TRBJ1-1 and V is TRBV6-2 or TRBV6-3, with TRBD1 matching over 7 bases. Germline assignment: CDR1 MNHEY and CDR2 SVGEGT. After removal of 2 bases from V and 1 base from J, the junction contained 4 bases not matched to a gene. This CDR3 region has 15 residues. This chain's CDR3 is CASSYRGLGNTEAFF. In nucleotides, the CDR3 is TGTGCCAGCAGTTACAGGGGGCTAGGGAACACTGAAGCTTTCTTT.

V is TRBV27 and J is TRBJ1-2; D is possibly TRBD1 (6 bases). CDR1 is MNHEY and CDR2 is SMNVEV in the germline V gene (reference sequence). V dropped 3 bases and J dropped 5 bases, with 10 bases sitting between them. The CDR3 has 13 amino acids. The CDR3 here is CASSLGQSYGYTF. CDR3 nucleotides: TGTGCCAGCAGTTTGGGACAATCTTATGGCTACACCTTC.

This clonotype was observed at least ten times. The genes are TRBV30 and TRBJ2-3; D may be TRBD1 (6 bases). Germline CDR1 is GTSNPN and CDR2 is SVGIG (reference sequence). The CDR3 sequence is 14 residues long. V shed 7 bases and J shed 2 bases, with 16 bases lying between them. This chain's CDR3 is CASPLGQNTDTQYF. The DNA for the CDR3 is TGTGCCTCACCTCTAGGACAGAACACAGATACGCAGTATTTT.

This chain uses TRBV20-1 with TRBJ2-4; possibly TRBD1 for D (5 bases). V was shortened by 0 bases and J by 9 bases, with 15 bases between the two germline ends. The germline CDR1 and CDR2 sequences are DFQATT and SNEGSKA (reference sequence). The CDR3 consists of 14 residues. CDR3 region: CSARDLRGPGIQYF. In nucleotides, the CDR3 is TGCAGTGCTAGAGATCTTAGGGGCCCAGGCATTCAGTACTTC.

V usage is TRBV7-3 and J usage is TRBJ1-1; TRBD1 matches at 7 bases. This CDR3 spans 13 amino acids. Germline CDR1 and CDR2: SGHTA and FQGTGA. V was pared by 5 bases and J by 10 bases, with 10 bases of the junction left unmatched. The CDR3 nucleotides read TGTGCCAGCAGCCCCCGAGACAGGGATGGAGCTTTCTTT. Translating it yields CASSPRDRDGAFF.

V is TRBV10-3 and J is TRBJ2-6; D remains ambiguous. Germline V gene data show CDR1 as ENHRY and CDR2 as SYGVKD. V was cut by 2 bases and J by 2 bases, with 4 bases left in between. The CDR3 is 14 amino acids. The CDR3 here is CAISEGAGANVLTF. CDR3 sequence (DNA): TGTGCCATCAGTGAGGGGGCTGGGGCCAACGTCCTGACTTTC.

CDR3 loop: CSVVLSLSQGSQPQHF. The CDR3 nucleotides are TGCAGCGTTGTTTTGAGTTTGTCACAGGGAAGTCAGCCCCAGCATTTT. V is TRBV29-1 and J is TRBJ1-5; possibly TRBD1 for D (6 bases). Germline values: CDR1 SQVTM, CDR2 ANQGSEA. V lost 4 bases, J lost 6 bases, and 22 bases lay in between. The CDR3 runs 16 residues.

This clonotype appeared many times. V gene TRBV20-1 combines with J gene TRBJ2-6; 9 nucleotides align to TRBD1. Trimming took 4 bases from V and 3 from J; bases not matched to a gene: 4. Per germline, CDR1 DFQATT and CDR2 SNEGSKA (reference sequence). This CDR3 contains 15 residues. This chain's CDR3 is CSATRTGVGANVLTF. The CDR3 bases are TGCAGTGCTACCCGGACAGGGGTTGGGGCCAACGTCCTGACTTTC.

This clonotype was recorded a few times. The chain is built from TRBV5-1 and TRBJ2-5; 9 bases are a match to TRBD1. Unmatched junction bases numbered 6, after V lost 4 bases and J lost 5 bases. Germline V gene data show CDR1 as SGHRS and CDR2 as YFSETQ. This CDR3 has 14 amino acids. CDR3 residues: CASSPGGQGETQYF. DNA for the CDR3: TGCGCCAGCAGCCCGGGGGGACAGGGCGAGACCCAGTACTTC. The full variable domain, rest sourced from reference TRBV5-1 and TRBJ2-5, is KAGVTQTPRYLIKTRGQQVTLSCSPISGHRSVSWYQQTPGQGLQFLFEYFSETQRNKGNFPGRFSGRQFSNSRSEMNVSTLELGDSALYLCASSPGGQGETQYFGPGTRLLVL.